The TCR beta chain described here comes from a study of blood T cell repertoires in COVID-19. Overall study: The United States, Italy and Spain were the sources of the acute and convalescent COVID-19 samples. From T cells, B-cell-depleted T cells, or PBMCs came the material, which was cDNA or gDNA.

V was pared by 4 bases and J by 2 bases, with 5 bases of the junction left unmatched. Germline CDR1 is SEHNR and CDR2 is FQNEAQ (reference sequence). The CDR3 is 15 amino acids. In the source study's methods: Scientists estimated how many nucleated cells there were by amplifying reference gene primers. Clones were sequenced by immunoSEQ multiplex PCR, and TCRdb holds only the in-frame ones, with some missing. The V and J calls and clone size are taken from that table; D and trimming were inferred from the DNA. The table records about 260,000 clones, almost 85% of them present only once. This sequence joins TRBV7-9 and TRBJ2-5; the match to TRBD1 covers 9 bases. The TCR originated in a woman older than 75 with acute or convalescent COVID-19. Input material: peripheral blood. The CDR3 reads CASSSPGQGQETQYF. The DNA of the CDR3 is TGTGCCAGCAGCTCGCCCGGACAGGGGCAAGAGACCCAGTACTTC. Complete variable domain (other parts from reference TRBV7-9 and TRBJ2-5): DTGVSQNPRHKITKRGQNVTFRCDPISEHNRLYWYRQTLGQGPEFLTYFQNEAQLEKSRLLSDRFSAERPKGSFSTLEIQRTEQGDSAMYLCASSSPGQGQETQYFGPGTRLLVL.